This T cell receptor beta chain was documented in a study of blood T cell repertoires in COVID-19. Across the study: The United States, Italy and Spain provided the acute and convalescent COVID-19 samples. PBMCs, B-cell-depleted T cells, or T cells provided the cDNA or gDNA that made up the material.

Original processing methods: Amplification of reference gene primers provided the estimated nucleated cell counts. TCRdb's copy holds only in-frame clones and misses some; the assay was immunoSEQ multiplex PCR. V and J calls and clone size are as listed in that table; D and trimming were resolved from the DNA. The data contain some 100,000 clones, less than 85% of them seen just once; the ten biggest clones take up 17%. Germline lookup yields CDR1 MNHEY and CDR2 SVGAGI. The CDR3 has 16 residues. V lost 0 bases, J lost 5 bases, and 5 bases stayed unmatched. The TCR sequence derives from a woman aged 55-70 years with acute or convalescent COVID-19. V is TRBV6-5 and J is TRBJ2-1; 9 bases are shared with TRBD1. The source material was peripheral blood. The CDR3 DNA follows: TGTGCCAGCAGTTACTCGTCCGGGACAGGGCACAATGAGCAGTTCTTC. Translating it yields CASSYSSGTGHNEQFF.